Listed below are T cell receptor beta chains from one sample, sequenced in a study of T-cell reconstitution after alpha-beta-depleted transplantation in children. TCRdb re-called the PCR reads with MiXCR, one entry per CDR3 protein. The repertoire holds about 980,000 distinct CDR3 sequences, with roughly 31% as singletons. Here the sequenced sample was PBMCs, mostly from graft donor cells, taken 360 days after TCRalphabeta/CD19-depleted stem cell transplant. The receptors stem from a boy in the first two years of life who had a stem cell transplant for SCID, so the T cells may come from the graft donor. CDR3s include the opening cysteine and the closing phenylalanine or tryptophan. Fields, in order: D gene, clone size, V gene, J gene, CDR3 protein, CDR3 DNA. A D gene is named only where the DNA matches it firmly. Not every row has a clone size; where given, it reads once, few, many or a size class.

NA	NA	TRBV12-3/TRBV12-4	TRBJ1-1	CASSRPTGGAPEAFF	TGTGCCAGCAGCCGCCCTACGGGAGGAGCCCCTGAAGCTTTCTTT
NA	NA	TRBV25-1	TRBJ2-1	CASAGTDNEQFF	TGTGCCAGTGCAGGGACCGACAATGAGCAGTTCTTC
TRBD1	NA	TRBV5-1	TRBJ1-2	CATGQGGDYGYTF	TGCGCTACTGGACAGGGCGGAGACTATGGCTACACCTTC
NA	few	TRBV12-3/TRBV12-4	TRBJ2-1	CASILGPEYEQFF	TGTGCCAGCATCCTGGGCCCGGAGTATGAGCAGTTCTTC
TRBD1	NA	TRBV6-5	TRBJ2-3	CASSYGTGGYGTDTQYF	TGTGCCAGCAGTTACGGGACAGGGGGTTACGGCACAGATACGCAGTATTTT
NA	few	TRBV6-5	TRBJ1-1	CASSYSNTEAFF	TGTGCCAGCAGTTACTCGAACACTGAAGCTTTCTTT
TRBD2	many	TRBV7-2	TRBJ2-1	CASSPGGLAGGVEQFF	TGTGCCAGCAGCCCAGGTGGGCTAGCGGGGGGGGTTGAGCAGTTCTTC
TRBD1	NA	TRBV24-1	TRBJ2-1	CATGITGDRVSEQFF	TGTGCCACCGGTATCACCGGAGACAGGGTGAGTGAGCAGTTCTTC
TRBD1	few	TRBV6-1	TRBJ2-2	CASRTGGLYTGELFF	TGTGCCAGCAGGACAGGGGGCCTTTACACCGGGGAGCTGTTTTTT
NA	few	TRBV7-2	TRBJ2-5	CASSLDGGLGDQYF	TGTGCCAGCAGCTTAGACGGGGGGCTGGGTGACCAGTACTTC
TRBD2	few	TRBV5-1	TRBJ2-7	CASSARGGSLSYEQYF	TGCGCCAGCAGCGCGCGCGGGGGGTCCTTATCCTACGAGCAGTACTTC
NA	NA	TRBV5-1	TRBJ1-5	CASSLGTGYSQPQHF	TGCGCCAGCAGCTTGGGAACAGGGTATTCTCAGCCCCAGCATTTT
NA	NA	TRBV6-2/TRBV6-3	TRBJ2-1	CASSSNRGRKQFF	TGTGCCAGCTCTTCCAACCGGGGGCGTAAGCAGTTCTTC
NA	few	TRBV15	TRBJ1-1	CATSREDGANTEAFF	TGTGCCACCAGCAGAGAAGACGGGGCGAACACTGAAGCTTTCTTT
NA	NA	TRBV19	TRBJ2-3	CASSIRILGEDTQYF	TGTGCCAGTAGTATACGGATTTTGGGCGAAGATACGCAGTATTTT
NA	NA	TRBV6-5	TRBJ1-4	CASSYPPDGSTNEKLFF	TGTGCCAGCAGTTACCCCCCGGACGGGTCAACTAATGAAAAACTGTTTTTT
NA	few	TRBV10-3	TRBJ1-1	CAISPQGRVTEAFF	TGTGCCATCAGTCCTCAGGGTCGGGTCACTGAAGCTTTCTTT
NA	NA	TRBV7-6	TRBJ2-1	CASSKTFYNEQFF	TGTGCCAGCAGCAAGACTTTTTACAATGAGCAGTTCTTC
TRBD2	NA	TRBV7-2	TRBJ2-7	CASSPSGTRGDEQYF	TGTGCCAGCAGCCCCTCCGGGACTAGGGGCGACGAGCAGTACTTC
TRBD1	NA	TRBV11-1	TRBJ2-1	CASSFHLTGEFGNEQFF	TGTGCCAGCAGCTTCCATCTAACAGGGGAATTTGGCAATGAGCAGTTCTTC
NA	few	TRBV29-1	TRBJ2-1	CSVVGSPLYNEQFF	TGCAGCGTTGTGGGGTCTCCCCTATACAATGAGCAGTTCTTC
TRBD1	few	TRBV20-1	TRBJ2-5	CSAREPGQGRQETQYF	TGCAGTGCTAGAGAGCCCGGACAGGGGCGACAAGAGACCCAGTACTTC
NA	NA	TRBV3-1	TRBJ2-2	CASSQDGGGGELFF	TGTGCCAGCAGCCAAGACGGAGGTGGGGGGGAGCTGTTTTTT
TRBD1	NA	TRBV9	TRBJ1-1	CASSQGQGASLEAFF	TGTGCCAGCAGCCAGGGACAGGGGGCTTCTCTTGAAGCTTTCTTT
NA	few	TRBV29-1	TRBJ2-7	CSVEVRGYEQYF	TGCAGCGTTGAAGTCCGGGGTTACGAGCAGTACTTC
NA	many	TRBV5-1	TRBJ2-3	CASSTVTHTDTQYF	TGCGCCAGCAGTACAGTGACACACACAGATACGCAGTATTTT
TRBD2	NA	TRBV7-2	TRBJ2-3	CASSLALGLAGAHTLTDAQYF	TGTGCCAGCAGCTTAGCGCTGGGGCTAGCGGGGGCCCATACCCTCACAGATGCGCAGTATTTT
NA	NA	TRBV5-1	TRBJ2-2	CASSLIEGRTGELFF	TGCGCCAGCAGCTTGATCGAAGGGCGCACCGGGGAGCTGTTTTTT
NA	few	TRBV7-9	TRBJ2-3	CASSYSDLATDTQYF	TGTGCCAGCAGCTACTCCGATCTAGCAACAGATACGCAGTATTTT
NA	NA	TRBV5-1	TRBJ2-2	CASSLGFRELFF	TGCGCCAGCAGCTTGGGATTCCGGGAGCTGTTTTTT
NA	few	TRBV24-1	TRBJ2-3	CATSDPRPVASTDTQYF	TGTGCCACCAGTGATCCCCGGCCCGTGGCTAGCACAGATACGCAGTATTTT
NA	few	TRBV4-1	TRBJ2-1	CASSQEGVDEQFF	TGCGCCAGCAGCCAAGAGGGGGTGGATGAGCAGTTCTTC
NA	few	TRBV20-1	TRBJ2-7	CSASHREGYEQYF	TGCAGTGCTAGTCACAGGGAGGGCTACGAGCAGTACTTC
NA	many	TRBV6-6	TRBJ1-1	CASSLRGNGGGTEAFF	TGTGCCAGCAGTTTAAGAGGTAACGGTGGAGGCACTGAAGCTTTCTTT
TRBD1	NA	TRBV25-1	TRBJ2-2	CASSPETGKRLNTGELFF	TGTGCCAGCAGTCCAGAGACAGGGAAAAGGTTGAACACCGGGGAGCTGTTTTTT
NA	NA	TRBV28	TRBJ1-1	CASSSPRSSKTEAFF	TGTGCCAGCAGTTCCCCGAGGAGCTCTAAGACTGAAGCTTTCTTT
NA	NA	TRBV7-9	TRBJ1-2	CASARADSINYGYTF	TGTGCCAGCGCCCGTGCGGACAGTATAAACTATGGCTACACCTTC
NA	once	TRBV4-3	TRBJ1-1	CASSQDDNGGVNTEAFF	TGCGCCAGCAGCCAAGACGACAACGGTGGGGTGAACACTGAAGCTTTCTTT
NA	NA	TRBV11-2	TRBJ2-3	CASSLRLDASTDTQYF	TGTGCCAGCAGCTTACGGCTAGACGCTAGCACAGATACGCAGTATTTT
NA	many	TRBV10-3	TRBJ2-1	CAIRTGPYTDEQFF	TGTGCCATCAGGACCGGACCCTACACGGATGAGCAGTTCTTC
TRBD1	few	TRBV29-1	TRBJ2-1	CSVGTEYNEQFF	TGCAGCGTGGGGACAGAGTACAATGAGCAGTTCTTC
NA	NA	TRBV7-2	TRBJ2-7	CASSLLATEHEQYF	TGTGCCAGCAGCTTACTTGCAACGGAGCACGAGCAGTACTTC
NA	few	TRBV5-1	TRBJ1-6	CASTLGSYNSPLHF	TGCGCCAGCACTCTGGGGAGTTATAATTCACCCCTCCACTTT
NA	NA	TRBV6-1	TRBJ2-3	CASSRFDTQYF	TGTGCCAGCAGCCGCTTTGATACGCAGTATTTT
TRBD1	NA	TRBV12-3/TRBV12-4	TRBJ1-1	CASRPNRGSGNTEAFF	TGTGCCAGCAGGCCGAACAGGGGAAGTGGAAACACTGAAGCTTTCTTT
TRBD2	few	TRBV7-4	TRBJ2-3	CASSSGLAGGLGDTQYF	TGTGCCAGCAGCTCCGGACTAGCGGGGGGCCTCGGAGATACGCAGTATTTT
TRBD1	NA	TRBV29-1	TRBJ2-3	CSVDGTGGFTDTQYF	TGCAGCGTTGATGGGACAGGGGGATTCACAGATACGCAGTATTTT
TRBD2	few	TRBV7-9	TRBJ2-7	CASSLASSGGFTYEQYF	TGTGCCAGCAGCTTAGCGTCTAGCGGGGGTTTCACCTACGAGCAGTACTTC
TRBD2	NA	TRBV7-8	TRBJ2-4	CASSSGTSGVLAKNIQYF	TGTGCCAGCAGCTCCGGGACTAGCGGGGTACTAGCCAAAAACATTCAGTACTTC